These T cell receptor beta chains were read from a single sample in a study of T cells after yellow fever vaccination. TCRdb itself ran the 5' RACE reads through MiXCR, one entry per CDR3 protein. The table shows 170,000 or so distinct CDR3 sequences, with roughly a tenth occurring only once. The input for sequencing was CD8+ T cells sorted from PBMCs, taken 45 days after the yellow fever booster vaccination. These receptors were collected from a man between 18 and 29 years old who received the YFV17D yellow fever vaccine. Both conserved end residues are part of each CDR3. The D gene is left open where the match is weak. Clone size appears in some rows only: once, few, many, or a class for an expanded clone.

TRBV4-1,-,TRBJ2-7,-,CASSQGKLWASGENPYEQYF,TGCGCCAGCAGCCAAGGCAAACTCTGGGCTTCGGGAGAGAACCCCTACGAGCAGTACTTC
TRBV7-9,-,TRBJ2-3,TRBD2,CASSSLLAGAADTQYF,TGTGCCAGCAGCTCATTACTAGCGGGGGCCGCAGATACGCAGTATTTT
TRBV27,few,TRBJ1-1,-,CASSSWEVTEAFF,TGTGCCAGCAGTTCCTGGGAAGTCACTGAAGCTTTCTTT
TRBV29-1,-,TRBJ2-3,-,CSVELLTDTQYF,TGCAGCGTTGAATTGTTGACAGATACGCAGTATTTT
TRBV2,few,TRBJ2-5,TRBD2,CASGLAGEGETQYF,TGTGCCAGCGGACTAGCGGGGGAAGGAGAGACCCAGTACTTC
TRBV6-2/TRBV6-3,few,TRBJ2-1,-,CASSYSRVGSYNEQFF,TGTGCCAGCAGTTACTCAAGGGTAGGCTCCTACAATGAGCAGTTCTTC
TRBV3-1,few,TRBJ2-5,TRBD2,CASSQDFGLAGGQFETQYF,TGTGCCAGCAGCCAAGATTTCGGACTAGCGGGGGGGCAATTCGAGACCCAGTACTTC
TRBV7-8,few,TRBJ1-6,-,CASSLAPGEESSYNSPLHF,TGTGCCAGCAGCTTAGCTCCGGGGGAGGAGAGCTCCTATAATTCACCCCTCCACTTT
TRBV19,few,TRBJ1-5,-,CASSTYREGSNQPQHF,TGTGCCAGTAGTACCTACAGGGAAGGTAGCAATCAGCCCCAGCATTTT
TRBV4-1,few,TRBJ1-2,-,CASSQEPRERNYGYTF,TGCGCCAGCAGCCAAGAACCCCGAGAGCGTAACTATGGCTACACCTTC
TRBV7-2,-,TRBJ1-1,-,CASSLRGLRNTEAFF,TGTGCCAGCAGCTTGAGGGGATTACGGAACACTGAAGCTTTCTTT
TRBV19,-,TRBJ1-5,TRBD1,CASSIMGQWAQPQHF,TGTGCCAGTAGTATTATGGGACAGTGGGCTCAGCCCCAGCATTTT
TRBV28,-,TRBJ2-7,-,CASIVRGSLMEQYF,TGTGCCAGCATAGTAAGGGGAAGTTTGATGGAGCAGTACTTC
TRBV10-1,-,TRBJ1-6,-,CASSPGGDNSPLHF,TGCGCCAGCAGCCCAGGCGGGGATAATTCACCCCTCCACTTT
TRBV15,few,TRBJ2-5,TRBD2,CATAWGGDETQYF,TGTGCCACTGCCTGGGGGGGTGACGAGACCCAGTACTTC
TRBV7-2,-,TRBJ1-5,-,CASSLAPWSDSNQPQHF,TGTGCCAGCAGCTTAGCGCCGTGGAGCGATTCTAATCAGCCCCAGCATTTT
TRBV5-4,few,TRBJ2-5,TRBD2,CASSSIGTSGVTHETQYF,TGTGCCAGCAGCTCTATTGGGACTAGCGGGGTTACCCACGAGACCCAGTACTTC
TRBV9,few,TRBJ1-2,TRBD1,CASSVLTGGYGYTF,TGTGCCAGCAGCGTTCTAACAGGGGGCTATGGCTACACCTTC
TRBV11-2,-,TRBJ2-2,-,CASSFHRASNTGELFF,TGTGCCAGCAGCTTCCACCGGGCTAGCAACACCGGGGAGCTGTTTTTT
TRBV4-1,few,TRBJ1-4,-,CASSRKTTARDEKLFF,TGCGCCAGCAGCCGCAAAACGACGGCCAGGGACGAAAAACTGTTTTTT
TRBV12-3/TRBV12-4,-,TRBJ1-5,-,CASSFGPTQPQHF,TGTGCCAGCAGTTTCGGACCAACTCAGCCCCAGCATTTT
TRBV2,-,TRBJ2-5,TRBD2,CASYLSGTSGPEYF,TGTGCCAGCTACCTCTCCGGGACTAGCGGACCCGAGTACTTC
TRBV9,many,TRBJ2-7,-,CASSADGYEQYF,TGTGCCAGCAGCGCAGACGGATACGAGCAGTACTTC
TRBV18,-,TRBJ1-2,-,CASSPLQGGGNYGYTF,TGTGCCAGCTCACCTCTTCAGGGAGGAGGAAACTATGGCTACACCTTC
TRBV12-3/TRBV12-4,-,TRBJ1-4,-,CASRKAVKEKLFF,TGTGCCAGCAGGAAAGCCGTTAAGGAAAAACTGTTTTTT
TRBV11-2,few,TRBJ2-3,TRBD1,CASTALWTGPPDTDTQYF,TGTGCCAGCACTGCCCTCTGGACAGGCCCCCCGGACACAGATACGCAGTATTTT
TRBV6-1,many,TRBJ2-3,-,CASGVVRYF,TGTGCCAGCGGGGTAGTAAGGTATTTT
TRBV6-1,-,TRBJ1-6,-,CASEHTGKNSPLHF,TGTGCCAGCGAGCATACAGGAAAAAATTCACCCCTCCACTTT
TRBV9,once,TRBJ2-3,-,CASSTFGGGTDTQYF,TGTGCCAGCAGCACCTTTGGCGGGGGCACAGATACGCAGTATTTT
TRBV11-2,-,TRBJ1-2,-,CASSLESFTLARYGYTF,TGTGCCAGCAGCTTAGAGTCCTTCACCCTAGCCCGCTATGGCTACACCTTC
TRBV4-2,few,TRBJ1-5,-,CASSQEGYSNQPQHF,TGTGCCAGCAGCCAAGAGGGTTACAGCAATCAGCCCCAGCATTTT
TRBV28,few,TRBJ2-4,TRBD2,CASSLVVAGVAKNIQYF,TGTGCCAGCAGTTTAGTAGTAGCGGGAGTAGCCAAAAACATTCAGTACTTC
TRBV7-9,few,TRBJ2-3,TRBD2,CASSQAGAGTDTQYF,TGTGCCAGCAGCCAAGCGGGGGCCGGCACAGATACGCAGTATTTT
TRBV20-1,-,TRBJ1-6,-,CSARDWSQGSPLHF,TGCAGTGCTAGAGATTGGAGTCAGGGTTCACCCCTCCACTTT
TRBV7-9,few,TRBJ1-3,-,CASRDHGLERDTIYF,TGTGCCAGCCGGGACCATGGACTGGAACGCGACACCATATATTTT
TRBV11-1,-,TRBJ1-1,-,CASSPRPGGTEAFF,TGTGCCAGCAGCCCCAGGCCCGGAGGCACTGAAGCTTTCTTT
TRBV11-3,-,TRBJ2-1,-,CASSPDSGGREQFF,TGTGCCAGCAGCCCCGATAGCGGAGGAAGGGAGCAGTTCTTC
TRBV9,few,TRBJ1-4,-,CASSVVAGWGEKLFF,TGTGCCAGCAGCGTAGTTGCAGGGTGGGGTGAAAAACTGTTTTTT
TRBV28,few,TRBJ2-7,-,CASSQPDTGFYEQYF,TGTGCCAGCAGTCAACCAGATACAGGGTTCTACGAGCAGTACTTC
TRBV7-8,-,TRBJ2-5,TRBD1,CASSLATGGGQETQYF,TGTGCCAGCAGCTTAGCGACAGGGGGAGGGCAAGAGACCCAGTACTTC
TRBV7-8,few,TRBJ2-5,-,CASSLGRTGVRETQYF,TGTGCCAGCAGCTTAGGCAGAACGGGGGTAAGGGAGACCCAGTACTTC
TRBV27,few,TRBJ2-1,-,CASSPSGGQPNEQFF,TGTGCCAGCAGTCCCAGTGGTGGGCAGCCTAATGAGCAGTTCTTC
TRBV24-1,few,TRBJ2-7,TRBD1,CATSDKTGGNEQYF,TGTGCCACCAGTGATAAGACAGGGGGCAACGAGCAGTACTTC
TRBV12-3/TRBV12-4,many,TRBJ2-4,-,CASSPTGNIQYF,TGTGCCAGCAGCCCAACAGGGAACATTCAGTACTTC
TRBV6-5,-,TRBJ1-1,-,CASSYSEKSPEAFF,TGTGCCAGCAGTTACTCGGAGAAAAGCCCTGAAGCTTTCTTT
TRBV19,-,TRBJ2-5,-,CASSTSPGTAQETQYF,TGTGCCAGTAGTACATCCCCGGGGACTGCCCAAGAGACCCAGTACTTC